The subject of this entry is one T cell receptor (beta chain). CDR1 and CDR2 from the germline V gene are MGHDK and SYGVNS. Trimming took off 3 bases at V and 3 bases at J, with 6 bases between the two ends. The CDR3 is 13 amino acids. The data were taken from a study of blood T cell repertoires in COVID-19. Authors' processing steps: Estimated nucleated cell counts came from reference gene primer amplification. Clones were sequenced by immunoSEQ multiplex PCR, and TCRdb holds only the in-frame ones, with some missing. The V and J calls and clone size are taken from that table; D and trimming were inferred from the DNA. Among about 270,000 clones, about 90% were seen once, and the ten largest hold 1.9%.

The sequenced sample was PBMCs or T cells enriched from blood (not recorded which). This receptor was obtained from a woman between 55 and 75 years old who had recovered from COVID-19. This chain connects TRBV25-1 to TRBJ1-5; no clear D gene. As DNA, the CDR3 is TGTGCCAGCAGTGATAGATTCAATCAGCCCCAGCATTTT. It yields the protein CASSDRFNQPQHF.